This TCR beta chain was sequenced for a study of cytomegalovirus exposure and HLA in healthy donors. Trimming at V came to 3 bases and at J to 8 bases, leaving 13 bases not matched to a gene. Germline-derived CDR1 and CDR2 are MGHRA and YSYEKL. The length of the CDR3 is 17 residues. The study ran its PCR with 60 Vbeta and 13 Jbeta primers. Assay: immunoSEQ multiplex PCR; the TCRdb copy retains only in-frame clones and omits some. The sample contains roughly 120,000 clones, around 74% of which appear only once. As to this clone: The antigen remains undetermined.

General observations from the study: Most TCRs appeared rarely, but some public TCRs recurred in many donors. When analyzed later, a missense DCLRE1C variant was found to be linked to TCR beta V- and J-gene trimming. In a later analysis, an Asian-associated ancestry cluster reportedly showed fewer N-insertions than the roughly 690-donor mean.

Sequenced: PBMCs. This TCR came from a woman under 30 in good health and CMV-seronegative. This chain links TRBV4-1 with TRBJ1-4; 9 nucleotides agree with TRBD1. The CDR3 sequence is CASSQPWEGTGNEKLFF. CDR3 DNA sequence: TGCGCCAGCAGCCAGCCCTGGGAGGGGACAGGGAACGAAAAACTGTTTTTT.